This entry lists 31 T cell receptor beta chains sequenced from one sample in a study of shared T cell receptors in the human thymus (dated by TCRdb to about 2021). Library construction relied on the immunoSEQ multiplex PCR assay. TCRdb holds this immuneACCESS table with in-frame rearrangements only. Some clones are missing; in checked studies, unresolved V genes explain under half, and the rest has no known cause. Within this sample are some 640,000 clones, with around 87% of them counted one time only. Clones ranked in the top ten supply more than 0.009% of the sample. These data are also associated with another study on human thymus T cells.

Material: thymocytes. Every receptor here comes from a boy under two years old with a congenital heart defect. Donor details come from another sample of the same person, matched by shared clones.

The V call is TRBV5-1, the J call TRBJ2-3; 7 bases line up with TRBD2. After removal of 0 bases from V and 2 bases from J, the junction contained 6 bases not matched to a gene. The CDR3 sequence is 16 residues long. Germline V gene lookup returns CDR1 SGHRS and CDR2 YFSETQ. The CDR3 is CASSLVSGGPTDTQYF. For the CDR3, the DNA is TGCGCCAGCAGCTTGGTGTCGGGAGGTCCCACAGATACGCAGTATTTT.

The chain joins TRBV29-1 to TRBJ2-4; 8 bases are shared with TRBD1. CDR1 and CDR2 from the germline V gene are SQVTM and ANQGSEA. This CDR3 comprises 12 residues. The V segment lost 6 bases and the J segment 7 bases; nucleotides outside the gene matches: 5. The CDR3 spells CSVNQGANIQYF. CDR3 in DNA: TGCAGCGTAAATCAGGGGGCTAACATTCAGTACTTC.

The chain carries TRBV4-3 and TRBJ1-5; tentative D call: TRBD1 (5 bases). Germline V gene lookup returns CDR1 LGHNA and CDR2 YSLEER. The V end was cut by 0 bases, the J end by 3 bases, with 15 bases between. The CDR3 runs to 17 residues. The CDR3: CASSQDCHRGNNQPQHF. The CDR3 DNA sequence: TGCGCCAGCAGCCAAGATTGTCACCGGGGGAACAATCAGCCCCAGCATTTT.

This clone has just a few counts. CDR3 nucleotides: TGTGCCAGTAGTAGGGCGGGACAGCCCTACGAGCAGTACTTC. Translating it yields CASSRAGQPYEQYF. This chain uses TRBV19 with TRBJ2-7; TRBD1 might be the D (7 bases). CDR3 length: 14 residues. In germline, CDR1 is LNHDA, CDR2 SQIVND (reference sequence). Trimming stripped 4 bases from V and 2 bases from J, with 12 bases between.

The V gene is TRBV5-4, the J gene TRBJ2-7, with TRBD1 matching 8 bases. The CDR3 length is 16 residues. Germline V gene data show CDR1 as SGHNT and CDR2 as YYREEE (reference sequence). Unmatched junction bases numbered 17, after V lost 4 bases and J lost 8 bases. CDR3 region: CASSPEKDRESLKQYF. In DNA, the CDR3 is TGTGCCAGCAGCCCAGAAAAGGACAGGGAGAGTCTGAAGCAGTACTTC.

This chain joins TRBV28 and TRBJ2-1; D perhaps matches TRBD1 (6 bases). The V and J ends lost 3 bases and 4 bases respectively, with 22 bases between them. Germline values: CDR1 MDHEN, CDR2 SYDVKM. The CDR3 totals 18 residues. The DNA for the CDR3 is TGTGCCAGCAGTTTCCAGGGGTTGGGAGCCGACTTATACAATGAGCAGTTCTTC. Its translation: CASSFQGLGADLYNEQFF.

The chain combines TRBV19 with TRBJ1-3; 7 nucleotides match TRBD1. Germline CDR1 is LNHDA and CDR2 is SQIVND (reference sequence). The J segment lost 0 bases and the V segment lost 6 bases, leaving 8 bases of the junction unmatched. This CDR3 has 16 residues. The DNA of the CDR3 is TGTGCCAGTAGAAATACAGGGGTCAACTCTGGAAACACCATATATTTT. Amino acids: CASRNTGVNSGNTIYF.

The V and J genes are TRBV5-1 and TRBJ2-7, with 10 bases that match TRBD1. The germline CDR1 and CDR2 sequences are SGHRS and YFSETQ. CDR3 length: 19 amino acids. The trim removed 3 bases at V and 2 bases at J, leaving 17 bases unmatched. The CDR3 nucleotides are TGCGCCAGCAGCTCCCGCGGGACAGGGGTATGGGATAAAACCTACGAGCAGTACTTC. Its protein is CASSSRGTGVWDKTYEQYF.

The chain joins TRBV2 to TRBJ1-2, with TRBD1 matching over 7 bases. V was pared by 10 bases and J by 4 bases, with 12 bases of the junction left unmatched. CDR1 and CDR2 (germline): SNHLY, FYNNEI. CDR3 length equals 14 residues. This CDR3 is CATRSLDRAYGYTF. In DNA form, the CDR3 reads TGTGCCACCCGGTCGCTCGACAGGGCCTATGGCTACACCTTC.

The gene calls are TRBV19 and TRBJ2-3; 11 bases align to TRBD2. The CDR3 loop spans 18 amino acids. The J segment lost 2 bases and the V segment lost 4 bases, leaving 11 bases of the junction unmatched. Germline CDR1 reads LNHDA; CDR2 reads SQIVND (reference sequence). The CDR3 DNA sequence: TGTGCCAGTAGTACATATTATAGCGGGAGGGATGACACAGATACGCAGTATTTT. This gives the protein CASSTYYSGRDDTDTQYF.

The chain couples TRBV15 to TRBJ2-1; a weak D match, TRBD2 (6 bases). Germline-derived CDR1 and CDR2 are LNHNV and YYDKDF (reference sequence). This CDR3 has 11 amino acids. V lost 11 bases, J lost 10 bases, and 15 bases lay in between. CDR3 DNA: TGTGCCTCCCGGTCGGGAGACGAGCAGTTCTTC. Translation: CASRSGDEQFF. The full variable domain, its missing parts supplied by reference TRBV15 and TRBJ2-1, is DAMVIQNPRYQVTQFGKPVTLSCSQTLNHNVMYWYQQKSSQAPKLLFHYYDKDFNNEADTPDNFQSRRPNTSFCFLDIRSPGLGDTAMYLCASRSGDEQFFGPGTRLTVL.

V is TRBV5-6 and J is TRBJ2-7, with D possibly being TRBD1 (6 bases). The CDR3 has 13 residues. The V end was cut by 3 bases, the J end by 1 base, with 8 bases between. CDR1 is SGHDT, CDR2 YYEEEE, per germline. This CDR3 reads CASSSDRSYEQYF. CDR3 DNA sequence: TGTGCCAGCAGCTCGGACAGATCCTACGAGCAGTACTTC.

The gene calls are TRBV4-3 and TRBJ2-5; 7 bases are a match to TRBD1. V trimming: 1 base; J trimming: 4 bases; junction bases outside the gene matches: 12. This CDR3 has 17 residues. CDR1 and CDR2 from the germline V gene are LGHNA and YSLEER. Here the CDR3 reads CASSQALTGTVLETQYF. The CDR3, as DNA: TGCGCCAGCAGCCAAGCATTAACAGGGACAGTTCTAGAGACCCAGTACTTC.

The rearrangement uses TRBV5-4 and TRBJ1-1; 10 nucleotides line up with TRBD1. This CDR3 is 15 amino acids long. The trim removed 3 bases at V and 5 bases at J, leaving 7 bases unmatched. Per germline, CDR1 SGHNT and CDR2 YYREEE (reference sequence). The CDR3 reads CASSSWDRGRTEAFF. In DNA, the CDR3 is TGTGCCAGCAGCTCATGGGACAGGGGTCGGACTGAAGCTTTCTTT.

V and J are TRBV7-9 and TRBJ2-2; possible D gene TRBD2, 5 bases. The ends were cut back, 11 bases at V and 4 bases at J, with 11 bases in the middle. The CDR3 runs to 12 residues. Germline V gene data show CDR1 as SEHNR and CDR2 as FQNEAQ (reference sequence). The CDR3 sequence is CAGKRATGELFF. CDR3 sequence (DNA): TGTGCCGGGAAGAGGGCCACCGGGGAGCTGTTTTTT.

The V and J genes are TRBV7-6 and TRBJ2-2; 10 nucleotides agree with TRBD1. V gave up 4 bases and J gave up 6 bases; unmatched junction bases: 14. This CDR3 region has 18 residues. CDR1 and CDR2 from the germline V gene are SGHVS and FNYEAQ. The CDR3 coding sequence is TGTGCCAGCAGCTCCTGGCGGGGGACAGGGGTAGAATCCGGGGAGCTGTTTTTT. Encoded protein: CASSSWRGTGVESGELFF.

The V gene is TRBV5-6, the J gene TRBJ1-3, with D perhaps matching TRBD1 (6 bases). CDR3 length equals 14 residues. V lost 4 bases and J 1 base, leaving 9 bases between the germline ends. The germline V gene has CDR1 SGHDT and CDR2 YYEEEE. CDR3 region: CASSQTGSGNTIYF. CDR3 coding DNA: TGTGCCAGCAGCCAAACAGGGTCTGGAAACACCATATATTTT.

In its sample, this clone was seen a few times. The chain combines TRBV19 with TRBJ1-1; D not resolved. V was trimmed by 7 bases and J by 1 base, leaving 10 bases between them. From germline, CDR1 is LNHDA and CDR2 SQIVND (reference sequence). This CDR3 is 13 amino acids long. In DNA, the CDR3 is TGTGCCAGTACGGAGAAAGGGAACACTGAAGCTTTCTTT. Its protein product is CASTEKGNTEAFF.

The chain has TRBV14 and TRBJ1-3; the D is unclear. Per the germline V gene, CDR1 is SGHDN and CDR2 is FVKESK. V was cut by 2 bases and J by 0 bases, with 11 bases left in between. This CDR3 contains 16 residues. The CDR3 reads CASSQPTPYSGNTIYF. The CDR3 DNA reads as TGTGCCAGCAGCCAACCGACACCTTACTCTGGAAACACCATATATTTT. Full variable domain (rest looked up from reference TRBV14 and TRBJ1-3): EAGVTQFPSHSVIEKGQTVTLRCDPISGHDNLYWYRRVMGKEIKFLLHFVKESKQDESGMPNNRFLAERTGGTYSTLKVQPAELEDSGVYFCASSQPTPYSGNTIYFGEGSWLTVV.

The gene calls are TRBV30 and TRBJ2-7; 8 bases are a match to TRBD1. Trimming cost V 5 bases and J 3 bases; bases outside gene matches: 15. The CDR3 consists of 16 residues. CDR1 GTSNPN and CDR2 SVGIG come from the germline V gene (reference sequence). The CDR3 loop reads CAWSRLPGQEDYEQYF. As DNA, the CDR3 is TGTGCCTGGTCTCGTCTGCCGGGACAGGAGGACTACGAGCAGTACTTC.

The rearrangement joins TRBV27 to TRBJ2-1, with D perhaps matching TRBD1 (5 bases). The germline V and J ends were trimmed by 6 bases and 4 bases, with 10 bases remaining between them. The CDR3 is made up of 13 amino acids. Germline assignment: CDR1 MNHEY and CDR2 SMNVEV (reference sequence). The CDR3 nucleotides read TGTGCCAGCAGGGCAGGGCGGTACAATGAGCAGTTCTTC. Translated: CASRAGRYNEQFF.

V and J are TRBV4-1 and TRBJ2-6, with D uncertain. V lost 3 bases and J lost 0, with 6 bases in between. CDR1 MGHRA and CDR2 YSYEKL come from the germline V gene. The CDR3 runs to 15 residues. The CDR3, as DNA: TGCGCCAGCAGCCAGTACACCTCTGGGGCCAACGTCCTGACTTTC. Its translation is CASSQYTSGANVLTF.

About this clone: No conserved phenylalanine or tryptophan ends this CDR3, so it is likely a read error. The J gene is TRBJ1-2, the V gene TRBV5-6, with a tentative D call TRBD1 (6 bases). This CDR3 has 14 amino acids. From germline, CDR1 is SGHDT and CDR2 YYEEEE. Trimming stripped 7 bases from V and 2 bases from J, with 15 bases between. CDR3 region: CASSRTDFNYGYTL. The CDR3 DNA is TGTGCCAGCTCCAGGACAGACTTCAACTATGGCTACACCCTC.

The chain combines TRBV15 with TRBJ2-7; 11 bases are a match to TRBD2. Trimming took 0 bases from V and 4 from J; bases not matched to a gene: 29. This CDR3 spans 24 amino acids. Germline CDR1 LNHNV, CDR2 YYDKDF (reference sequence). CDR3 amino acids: CATSRERGTSGSLEAWGRGYEQYF. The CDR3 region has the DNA TGTGCCACCAGCAGAGAACGTGGGACTAGCGGTTCGCTAGAAGCCTGGGGGAGGGGGTACGAGCAGTACTTC.

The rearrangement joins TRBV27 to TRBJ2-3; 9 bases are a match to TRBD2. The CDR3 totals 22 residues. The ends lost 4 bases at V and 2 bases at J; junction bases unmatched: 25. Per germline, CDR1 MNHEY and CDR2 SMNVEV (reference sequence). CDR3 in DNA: TGTGCCAGCAGTTCAATACACCTCAGGGGGGGCAAGCTAGCGGGGTACACAGATACGCAGTATTTT. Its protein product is CASSSIHLRGGKLAGYTDTQYF.

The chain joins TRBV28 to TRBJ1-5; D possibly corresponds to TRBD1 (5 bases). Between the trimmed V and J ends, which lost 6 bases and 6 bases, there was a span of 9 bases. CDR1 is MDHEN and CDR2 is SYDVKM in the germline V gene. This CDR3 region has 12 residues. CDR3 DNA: TGTGCCAGCAGGGGGAGGGGTCAGCCCCAGCATTTT. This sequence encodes CASRGRGQPQHF.

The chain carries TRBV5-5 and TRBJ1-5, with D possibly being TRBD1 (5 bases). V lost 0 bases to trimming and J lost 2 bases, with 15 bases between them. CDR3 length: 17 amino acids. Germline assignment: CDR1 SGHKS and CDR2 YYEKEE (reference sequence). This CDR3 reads CASSLERGKGGNQPQHF. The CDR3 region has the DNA TGTGCCAGCAGCTTGGAACGGGGGAAGGGCGGCAATCAGCCCCAGCATTTT.

The CDR3 sequence: CASSQRTGLREAFF. Written as DNA, the CDR3 is TGCGCCAGCAGCCAGAGAACAGGCCTGAGGGAAGCTTTCTTT. The gene calls are TRBV4-3 and TRBJ1-1; D perhaps matches TRBD1 (5 bases). The germline V gene has CDR1 LGHNA and CDR2 YSLEER. The CDR3 sequence is 14 residues long. Deletions cut 3 bases from V and 8 bases from J, with 16 bases between.

The CDR3 DNA reads TGTGCCAGCACTGGCAGGGCAGGGCCCCAGCATTTT. This sequence encodes CASTGRAGPQHF. The chain has TRBV2 and TRBJ1-5; D is possibly TRBD1 (5 bases). The CDR3 contains 12 residues. Germline V gene data show CDR1 as SNHLY and CDR2 as FYNNEI. The ends were cut back, 7 bases at V and 9 bases at J, with 13 bases in the middle.

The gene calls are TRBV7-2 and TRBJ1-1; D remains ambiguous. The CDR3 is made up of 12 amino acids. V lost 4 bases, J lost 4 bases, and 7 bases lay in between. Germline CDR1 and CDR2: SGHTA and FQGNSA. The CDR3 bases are TGTGCCAGCAGCTCCGGTCCCACTGAAGCTTTCTTT. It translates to CASSSGPTEAFF. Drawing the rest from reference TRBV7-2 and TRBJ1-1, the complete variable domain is GAGVSQSPSNKVTEKGKDVELRCDPISGHTALYWYRQSLGQGLEFLIYFQGNSAPDKSGLPSDRFSAERTGGSVSTLTIQRTQQEDSAVYLCASSSGPTEAFFGQGTRLTVV.

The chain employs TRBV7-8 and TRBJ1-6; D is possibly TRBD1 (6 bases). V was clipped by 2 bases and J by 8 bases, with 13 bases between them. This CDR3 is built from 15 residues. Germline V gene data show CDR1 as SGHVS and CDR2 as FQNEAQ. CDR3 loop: CASSLISRGDSPLHF. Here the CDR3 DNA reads TGTGCCAGCAGCTTAATTTCCAGGGGCGATTCACCCCTCCACTTT.